The sequence of this T cell receptor beta chain was determined in a study of long-term antiretroviral therapy in people with HIV. Broader study findings: Clones that had undergone expansion before ART prevailed in the repertoire throughout all time points.

With 4 bases removed from V and 2 bases from J, the gap between germline ends came to 12 bases. The germline V gene has CDR1 GTSNPN and CDR2 SVGIG (reference sequence). There are 13 residues in the CDR3. To note about this clone: Its antigen is currently unknown.

Run at survey level, the immunoSEQ assay was version v3.0. Some clones are missing from TCRdb's copy, which holds only in-frame ones; the method was immunoSEQ multiplex PCR. The table has approximately 33,000 clones, 83% seen once. This clonotype was obtained from a young man with HIV. The chain couples TRBV30 to TRBJ2-7; possible D gene TRBD1, 6 bases. The sample was unsorted PBMCs, taken 0.4 years before starting antiretroviral therapy. The CDR3 is CAWIRQGTYEQYF. The CDR3 nucleotides read TGTGCCTGGATCCGGCAGGGGACCTACGAGCAGTACTTC. The variable domain in full, completed from reference TRBV30 and TRBJ2-7, reads SQTIHQWPATLVQPVGSPLSLECTVEGTSNPNLYWYRQAAGRGLQLLFYSVGIGQISSEVPQNLSASRPQDRQFILSSKKLLLSDSGFYLCAWIRQGTYEQYFGPGTRLTVT.